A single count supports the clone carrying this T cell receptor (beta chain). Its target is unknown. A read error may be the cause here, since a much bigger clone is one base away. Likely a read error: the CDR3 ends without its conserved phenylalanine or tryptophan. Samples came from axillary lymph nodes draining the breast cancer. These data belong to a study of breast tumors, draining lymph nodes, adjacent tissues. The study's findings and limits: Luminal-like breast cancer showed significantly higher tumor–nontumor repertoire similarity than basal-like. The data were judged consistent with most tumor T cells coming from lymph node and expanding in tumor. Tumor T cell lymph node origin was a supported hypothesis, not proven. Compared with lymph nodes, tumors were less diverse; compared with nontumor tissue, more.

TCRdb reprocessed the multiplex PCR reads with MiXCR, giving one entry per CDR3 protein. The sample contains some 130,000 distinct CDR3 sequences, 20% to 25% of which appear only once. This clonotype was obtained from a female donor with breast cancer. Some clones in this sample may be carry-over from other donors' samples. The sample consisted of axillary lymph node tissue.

The CDR3 nucleotides read TGTGCCAGTAGTATAAGCCAGCGGGAGGGCAATGAGCAGTTCTCC. This codes for CASSISQREGNEQFS. This rearrangement joins TRBV19 to TRBJ2-1; TRBD2 matches at 10 bases. Germline V gives CDR1 LNHDA, CDR2 SQIVND (reference sequence). Trimming cost V 2 bases and J 6 bases; bases outside gene matches: 4. This CDR3 has 15 amino acids.